This T cell receptor (beta chain) was observed in a study of vaccination and CD4 T cells after COVID-19. At the Johns Hopkins FTIC core, DNA taken from cultured CD4+ T cells was sequenced by way of the Oncomine TCR Beta short-read assay. TCRdb re-analysed the PCR reads in MiXCR, keeping a single row per CDR3 protein. The repertoire consists of over 20,000 distinct CDR3 sequences, with about a third occurring once and the leading ten covering around 3%. As regards this clonotype: The antigen remains unidentified.

Trimming cost V 2 bases and J 7 bases, with 11 bases left between them. The CDR3 has 13 residues. The germline gives CDR1 KGHSH, CDR2 LQKENI. Time point meaning: late sampling 161 to 241 days after vaccination in three convalescent patients. Treatment defined: roughly 10-day PBMC culture with coronavirus spike peptide pools or control peptides (ViraFEST assay). This chain connects TRBV18 to TRBJ1-1; D call uncertain. This clonotype was sampled from a human donor who had recovered from COVID-19. This specimen consisted of CD4+ T cells from blood, cultured in vitro, obtained about 7 months after SARS-CoV-2 vaccination. CDR3 DNA: TGTGCCAGCTCACCATCCGGAGACCATGAAGCTTTCTTT. Protein sequence: CASSPSGDHEAFF.